The 10 T cell receptor beta chains presented below share a single source sample, sequenced in a study of early T cells in non-severe SARS-CoV-2 infection. TCRdb reprocessed the 5' RACE reads with MiXCR, giving one entry per CDR3 protein. The sample lists roughly 61,000 distinct CDR3 sequences; roughly 9.7% were seen once. The material sequenced was whole blood. Source of these receptors: an adult who was a healthcare worker with PCR-confirmed SARS-CoV-2 infection or an uninfected control (not recorded which).

Of note for this clonotype: A read error may be the cause here, since a much bigger clone is one base away. The rearrangement links TRBV28 to TRBJ2-5; 9 bases are a match to TRBD1. V gave up 11 bases and J gave up 2 bases; unmatched junction bases: 9. Germline values: CDR1 MDHEN, CDR2 SYDVKM. The length of the CDR3 is 14 residues. CDR3 nucleotides: TGTGCCGGCACTTGGACAGGGGCACAAGAGACCCAGTACTTC. Protein: CAGTWTGAQETQYF.

In this sample, this clonotype turned up many times. The CDR3 loop reads CASSAGPFNEQFF. The DNA for the CDR3 is TGTGCCAGCAGCGCGGGACCCTTTAATGAGCAGTTCTTC. The chain is built from TRBV5-6 and TRBJ2-1, with D maybe TRBD2 (6 bases). This CDR3 has 13 amino acids. Per the germline V gene, CDR1 is SGHDT and CDR2 is YYEEEE. V dropped 4 bases and J dropped 7 bases, with 12 bases sitting between them.

In this sample, this clonotype turned up many times. The chain's CDR3 is CASSPSPMWETQYF. The DNA of the CDR3 is TGTGCCAGCAGCCCAAGCCCCATGTGGGAGACCCAGTACTTC. This sequence joins TRBV7-9 and TRBJ2-5, with no clear D. With 5 bases removed from V and 5 bases from J, the gap between germline ends came to 15 bases. The length of the CDR3 is 14 residues. Germline V gives CDR1 SEHNR, CDR2 FQNEAQ (reference sequence). Supplemented by reference TRBV7-9 and TRBJ2-5, the full variable domain reads DTGVSQNPRHKITKRGQNVTFRCDPISEHNRLYWYRQTLGQGPEFLTYFQNEAQLEKSRLLSDRFSAERPKGSFSTLEIQRTEQGDSAMYLCASSPSPMWETQYFGPGTRLLVL.

In its sample, this clonotype was seen many times. This sequence joins TRBV12-3 or TRBV12-4 and TRBJ2-4; 11 nucleotides line up with TRBD2. J lost 0 bases, V lost 5 bases, and 0 bases had no gene match. The length of the CDR3 is 15 residues. CDR3 sequence: CASSTSGGAKNIQYF. The CDR3 nucleotides read TGTGCCAGCAGTACTAGCGGGGGAGCCAAAAACATTCAGTACTTC.

This clonotype was seen at least ten times. V and J are TRBV6-5 and TRBJ2-7; 7 bases fit TRBD1. Germline V gene sequence: CDR1 MNHEY, CDR2 SVGAGI. Trimming at V came to 6 bases and at J to 8 bases, leaving 10 bases not matched to a gene. The CDR3 totals 13 residues. CDR3 coding DNA: TGTGCCAGCAGAGGGACAGCAATTATGAAGCAGTACTTC. Protein sequence: CASRGTAIMKQYF.

This clonotype was seen ten or more times. This CDR3 is CASSVLRTSGRAVEQYF. The DNA for the CDR3 is TGTGCCAGCAGCGTGCTCCGGACTAGCGGGAGGGCCGTCGAGCAGTACTTC. V usage is TRBV21-1 and J usage is TRBJ2-7; TRBD2, the D gene given by the table, was not confirmed from the DNA. TRBV21-1 is a listed pseudogene. The CDR3 extends over 17 amino acids.

Ten or more counts support this clonotype. The chain joins TRBV7-2 to TRBJ2-7, with no clear D. CDR1 and CDR2 from the germline V gene are SGHTA and FQGNSA. The V end lost 2 bases, the J end lost 7 bases, and 9 bases lay between the germline ends. This CDR3 has 12 residues. CDR3 bases: TGTGCCAGCAGCTTATATCGGGTAGAGCAGTACTTC. It yields the protein CASSLYRVEQYF. The full variable domain, in which reference TRBV7-2 and TRBJ2-7 provide the parts outside the CDR3, is GAGVSQSPSNKVTEKGKDVELRCDPISGHTALYWYRQSLGQGLEFLIYFQGNSAPDKSGLPSDRFSAERTGGSVSTLTIQRTQQEDSAVYLCASSLYRVEQYFGPGTRLTVT.

This clonotype was observed many times. J is TRBJ2-5 and V is TRBV6-5, with D possibly TRBD2 on 6 matching bases. The V gene lost 5 bases and the J gene lost 6 bases, with 13 bases spanning the gap. This CDR3 has 13 amino acids. Germline V CDR1 and CDR2: MNHEY, SVGAGI. CDR3 nucleotides: TGTGCCAGCAGTCGGGACTCTCAAAAGACCCAGTACTTC. This codes for CASSRDSQKTQYF.

The table lists this clonotype with a few counts. The rearrangement links TRBV7-9 to TRBJ1-1, with unresolved D. V was clipped by 2 bases and J by 5 bases, with 9 bases between them. The CDR3 has 13 residues. Germline V gene lookup returns CDR1 SEHNR and CDR2 FQNEAQ (reference sequence). The CDR3 loop is CASSLSGVTEAFF. The DNA of the CDR3 is TGTGCCAGCAGCTTATCTGGGGTGACTGAAGCTTTCTTT.

The V and J genes are TRBV12-3 or TRBV12-4 and TRBJ2-7; possibly TRBD1 for D (5 bases). The germline V and J ends were trimmed by 4 bases and 6 bases, with 16 bases remaining between them. CDR3 length equals 14 residues. The CDR3 bases are TGTGCCAGCAGTTCAGTCAGCCAGGGTTCCGAGCAGTACTTC. Encoded protein: CASSSVSQGSEQYF.